The clone carrying this T cell receptor beta chain was seen more than once but under ten times. Its specificity is unknown. This sample was taken from a study of cytomegalovirus exposure and HLA in healthy donors. Notes on the study in general: There were about 160 TCR beta chains listed as cytomegalovirus-associated. Highest at DRB1 and lowest at HLA-C, TCR association rates differed among HLA loci in a later analysis. Analyzed later, most CMV-associated TCR beta chains appeared HLA-restricted.

Use of 60 Vbeta and 13 Jbeta primers characterized the PCR. Only in-frame clones appear in the TCRdb table, and some are missing; sequencing was by immunoSEQ multiplex PCR. Of some 150,000 clones listed, 65% to 85% are singletons. The sample was PBMCs. The receptor was derived from a woman in her forties in good health and CMV-seropositive.

CDR3 protein: CASSRTGTETQYF. The CDR3 DNA reads TGTGCCAGCAGTAGGACAGGGACAGAGACCCAGTACTTC. The V and J genes are TRBV6-5 and TRBJ2-5; 8 bases agree with TRBD1. The germline V gene encodes CDR1 MNHEY and CDR2 SVGAGI. Trimming removed 5 bases from V and 4 bases from J; junction bases left unmatched: 3. There are 13 residues in the CDR3.